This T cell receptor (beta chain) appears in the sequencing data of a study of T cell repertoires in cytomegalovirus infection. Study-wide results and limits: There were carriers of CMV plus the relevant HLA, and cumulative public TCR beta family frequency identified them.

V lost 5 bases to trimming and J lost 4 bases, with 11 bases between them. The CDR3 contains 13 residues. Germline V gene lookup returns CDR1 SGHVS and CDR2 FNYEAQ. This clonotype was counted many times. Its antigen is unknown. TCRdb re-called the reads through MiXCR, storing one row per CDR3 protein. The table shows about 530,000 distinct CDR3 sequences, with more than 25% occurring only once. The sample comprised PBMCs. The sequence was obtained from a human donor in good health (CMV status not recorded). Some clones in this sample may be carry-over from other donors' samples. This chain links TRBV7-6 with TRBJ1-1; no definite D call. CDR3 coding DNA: TGTGCCAGCAGCGCCTACCTTGGCACTGAAGCTTTCTTT. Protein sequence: CASSAYLGTEAFF.